One and the same sample provided the 16 T cell receptor beta chains below, sequenced in a study of OX40 agonist ivuxolimab in advanced cancers. Method: immunoSEQ multiplex PCR; TCRdb's copy keeps in-frame clones and lacks some. The table shows under 35,000 clones, with approximately 89% occurring only once. Source: CD4+ or CD8+ T cells sorted from blood, taken in a trial of the OX40 agonist ivuxolimab. Every receptor here comes from an adult with an advanced solid tumor such as melanoma, head and neck, liver or kidney cancer.

In this sample, this clone turned up once. The chain uses TRBV28 and TRBJ2-7, with D possibly being TRBD1 or TRBD2 (5 bases each). The CDR3 totals 15 residues. The germline gives CDR1 MDHEN, CDR2 SYDVKM. Trimming left V 2 bases short and J 1 base short, with 12 bases between. This chain's CDR3 is CASSLRGAWSYEQYF. CDR3 bases: TGTGCCAGCAGTTTACGAGGGGCTTGGTCCTACGAGCAGTACTTC. Complete variable domain (other parts from reference TRBV28 and TRBJ2-7): DVKVTQSSRYLVKRTGEKVFLECVQDMDHENMFWYRQDPGLGLRLIYFSYDVKMKEKGDIPEGYSVSREKKERFSLILESASTNQTSMYLCASSLRGAWSYEQYFGPGTRLTVT.

V gene TRBV9 combines with J gene TRBJ2-7; the D is unclear. This CDR3 comprises 9 residues. Germline CDR1 is SGDLS and CDR2 is YYNGEE. The CDR3 DNA reads TGTGCCAGCAGCGTCTGTAGGTGGGTC. Translated: CASSVCRWV.

The chain combines TRBV27 with TRBJ2-7; 11 bases are a match to TRBD1. The CDR3 length is 17 residues. Germline V gives CDR1 MNHEY, CDR2 SMNVEV (reference sequence). Trimming took 6 bases from V and 3 from J; bases not matched to a gene: 13. The CDR3 DNA is TGTGCCAGCAGCAAATGGACAGGGGGCAGTGTTCTCTACGAGCAGTACTTC. Amino acid sequence: CASSKWTGGSVLYEQYF.

The V gene is TRBV5-1, the J gene TRBJ2-2; TRBD2 matches at 8 bases. The CDR3 contains 15 residues. With V trimmed by 4 bases and J by 7 bases, 9 bases remained unmatched. Germline lookup yields CDR1 SGHRS and CDR2 YFSETQ. CDR3 residues: CASSALTSVDGELFF. In nucleotides, the CDR3 is TGCGCCAGCAGCGCCCTGACTAGCGTCGACGGGGAGCTGTTTTTT.

The chain joins TRBV5-4 to TRBJ2-7; D is possibly TRBD1 or TRBD2 (5 bases each). V shed 4 bases and J shed 0 bases, with 14 bases lying between them. CDR1 is SGHNT, CDR2 YYREEE, per germline (reference sequence). The CDR3 is 15 residues long. The CDR3 sequence is CASSLGVGSSYEQYF. CDR3 DNA sequence: TGTGCCAGCAGCCTGGGGGTCGGAAGCTCCTACGAGCAGTACTTC.

This rearrangement joins TRBV19 to TRBJ2-7, with 7 bases lining up with TRBD2. The germline V gene has CDR1 LNHDA and CDR2 SQIVND (reference sequence). Trimming took 3 bases from V and 5 from J; bases not matched to a gene: 7. The CDR3 extends over 14 amino acids. For the CDR3, the DNA is TGTGCCAGTAGTATCGGGGGGAGCGGCGACGAGCAGTACTTC. Protein product: CASSIGGSGDEQYF.

This chain uses TRBV4-2 with TRBJ2-1; 8 nucleotides match TRBD2. The CDR3 has 15 residues. Germline CDR1 and CDR2: LGHNA and YNFKEQ. The junction had 11 bases not matched to a gene; V was cut back by 4 bases and J by 9 bases. The CDR3 DNA is TGTGCCAGCAGCCGCGAGGTAGCGGGAACGGGTGAGCAGTTCTTC. It translates to CASSREVAGTGEQFF.

This chain uses TRBV11-1 with TRBJ2-5; 7 nucleotides match TRBD2. The CDR3 runs to 13 residues. Germline lookup yields CDR1 SGHAT and CDR2 FQDESV (reference sequence). Losses at the gene ends were 5 bases for V and 5 bases for J; bases not matched to a gene: 5. Here the CDR3 DNA reads TGTGCCAGCAGCCGCGGGGGTTGGGAGACCCAGTACTTC. It yields the protein CASSRGGWETQYF.

This chain joins TRBV14 and TRBJ2-7, with 16 nucleotides matching TRBD2. The CDR3 runs to 21 residues. V shed 4 bases and J 1 base; nucleotides not matched to a gene: 16. Germline assignment: CDR1 SGHDN and CDR2 FVKESK. The CDR3 sequence is CASSPDFGTSGRAWGSYEQYF. For the CDR3, the DNA is TGTGCCAGCAGCCCCGACTTCGGGACTAGCGGGAGGGCCTGGGGGTCCTACGAGCAGTACTTC.

The V and J genes are TRBV19 and TRBJ2-7, with D tentatively TRBD1 or TRBD2 (5 bases each). The CDR3 loop spans 15 amino acids. V was trimmed by 5 bases and J by 0 bases, leaving 14 bases between them. Germline CDR1 is LNHDA and CDR2 is SQIVND (reference sequence). As DNA, the CDR3 is TGTGCCAGTAGTCCAGAGGGGCAGGACTCCTACGAGCAGTACTTC. Translation: CASSPEGQDSYEQYF.

This clone occurred a few times. In DNA, the CDR3 is TGTGCCAGCACCCCAAAGCCCACCGGGGAGCTGTTTTTT. Amino acids: CASTPKPTGELFF. The J gene is TRBJ2-2, the V gene TRBV5-4, with D unresolved. The CDR3 has 13 amino acids. The V end was cut by 6 bases, the J end by 4 bases, with 10 bases between. Germline CDR1 and CDR2: SGHNT and YYREEE (reference sequence).

V usage is TRBV29-1 and J usage is TRBJ2-1; 11 bases align to TRBD2. This CDR3 is 16 amino acids long. The germline V gene has CDR1 SQVTM and CDR2 ANQGSEA. The trim removed 5 bases at V and 4 bases at J, leaving 10 bases unmatched. The CDR3 nucleotides read TGCAGCGTTTCATCCCTAGCGGGAGGCGCGTACAATGAGCAGTTCTTC. This sequence encodes CSVSSLAGGAYNEQFF.

This chain connects TRBV11-2 to TRBJ1-2; the match to TRBD1 covers 8 bases. The CDR3 is 13 amino acids. Germline V CDR1 and CDR2: SGHAT, FQNNGV. V shed 1 base and J 5 bases; nucleotides not matched to a gene: 0. The CDR3 here is CASSLGTGYGYTF. The DNA for the CDR3 is TGTGCCAGCAGCTTAGGGACAGGGTATGGCTACACCTTC.

The chain is built from TRBV11-2 and TRBJ2-3; D might be TRBD2 (6 bases). V was trimmed by 5 bases and J by 0 bases, leaving 12 bases between them. Looked up from germline, CDR1 is SGHAT and CDR2 is FQNNGV. CDR3 length: 15 residues. CDR3 bases: TGTGCCAGCAGCCCGCGGGAAATTAGCACAGATACGCAGTATTTT. Translating it yields CASSPREISTDTQYF.

The chain is built from TRBV7-2 and TRBJ1-3, with D possibly matching TRBD1 (5 bases). Trimming cost V 4 bases and J 2 bases, with 9 bases left between them. Germline CDR1 and CDR2: SGHTA and FQGNSA. This CDR3 is 14 amino acids long. The CDR3 bases are TGTGCCAGCAGCTCCGGGGCAGCTGGAAACACCATATATTTT. Translation gives CASSSGAAGNTIYF.

J is TRBJ1-5 and V is TRBV19, with TRBD1 identical over 10 bases. The ends lost 6 bases at V and 6 bases at J; junction bases unmatched: 2. This CDR3 spans 13 amino acids. Germline V lookup: CDR1 LNHDA, CDR2 SQIVND (reference sequence). CDR3 residues: CASRTGGGQPQHF. Written as DNA, the CDR3 is TGTGCCAGTAGGACAGGGGGCGGTCAGCCCCAGCATTTT.